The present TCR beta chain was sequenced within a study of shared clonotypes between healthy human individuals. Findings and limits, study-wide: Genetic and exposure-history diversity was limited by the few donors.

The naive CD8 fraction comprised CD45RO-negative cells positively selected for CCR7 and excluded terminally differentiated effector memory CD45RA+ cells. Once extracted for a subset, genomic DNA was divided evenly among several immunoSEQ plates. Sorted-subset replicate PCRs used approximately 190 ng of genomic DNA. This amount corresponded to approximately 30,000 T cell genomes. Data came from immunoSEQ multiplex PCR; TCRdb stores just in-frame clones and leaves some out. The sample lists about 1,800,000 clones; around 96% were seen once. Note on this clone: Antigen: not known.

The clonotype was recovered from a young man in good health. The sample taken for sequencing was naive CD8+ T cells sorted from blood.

This CDR3 reads CASSYGGGPYTEAFF. CDR3 bases: TGTGCCAGCAGTTACGGCGGGGGCCCCTACACTGAAGCTTTCTTT. The chain uses TRBV6-5 and TRBJ1-1; D possibly corresponds to TRBD1 (6 bases). The germline V gene encodes CDR1 MNHEY and CDR2 SVGAGI. The CDR3 length is 15 residues. The germline V and J ends were trimmed by 2 bases and 3 bases, with 13 bases remaining between them.